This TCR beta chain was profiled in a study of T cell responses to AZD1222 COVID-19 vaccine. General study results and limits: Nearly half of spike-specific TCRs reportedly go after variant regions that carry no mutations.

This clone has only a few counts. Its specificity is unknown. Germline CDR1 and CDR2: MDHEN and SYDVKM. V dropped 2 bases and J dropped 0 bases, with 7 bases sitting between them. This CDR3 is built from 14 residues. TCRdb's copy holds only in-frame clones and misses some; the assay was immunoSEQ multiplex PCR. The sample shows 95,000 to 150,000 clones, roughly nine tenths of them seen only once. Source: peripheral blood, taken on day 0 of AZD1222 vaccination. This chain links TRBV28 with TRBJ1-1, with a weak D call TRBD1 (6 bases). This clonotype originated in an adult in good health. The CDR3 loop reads CASSLQGMNTEAFF. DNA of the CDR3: TGTGCCAGCAGTTTACAGGGGATGAACACTGAAGCTTTCTTT.